This T cell receptor (beta chain) was identified in a study of Graves' ophthalmopathy and Graves' hyperthyroidism. Whole-study context: If no ophthalmopathy appeared within 18 months of follow-up, hyperthyroidism was termed stable.

Study results and limitations: The 13-signature model separated ophthalmopathy from stable hyperthyroidism at roughly 90% sensitivity and almost 83% specificity. Clonotypes were expanded in thyroid at above 0.001 frequency, and most also appeared in blood.

This clonotype turned up a few times. Antigen specificity is unknown. RNA transcripts were the source from which TCR beta CDR3 regions were amplified. Second-round multiplex PCR followed a first-round RT-PCR using HTBI primers. TCRdb independently ran MiXCR on the multiplex PCR reads; one entry per CDR3 protein. The repertoire holds more than 1,000,000 distinct CDR3 sequences, with roughly two fifths as singletons. The CDR3 has 14 amino acids. Trimming took off 2 bases at V and 3 bases at J, with 11 bases between the two ends. Germline V gene lookup returns CDR1 MNHNY and CDR2 SVGAGI (reference sequence).

This rearrangement joins TRBV6-6 to TRBJ2-7, with D possibly matching TRBD2 (6 bases). The source is an adult man with Graves' hyperthyroidism. The sequencing input was peripheral blood or thyroid tissue (not recorded which). In DNA form, the CDR3 reads TGTGCCAGCAGTTACCAAGAGGAGGGCTACGAGCAGTACTTC. Protein: CASSYQEEGYEQYF.